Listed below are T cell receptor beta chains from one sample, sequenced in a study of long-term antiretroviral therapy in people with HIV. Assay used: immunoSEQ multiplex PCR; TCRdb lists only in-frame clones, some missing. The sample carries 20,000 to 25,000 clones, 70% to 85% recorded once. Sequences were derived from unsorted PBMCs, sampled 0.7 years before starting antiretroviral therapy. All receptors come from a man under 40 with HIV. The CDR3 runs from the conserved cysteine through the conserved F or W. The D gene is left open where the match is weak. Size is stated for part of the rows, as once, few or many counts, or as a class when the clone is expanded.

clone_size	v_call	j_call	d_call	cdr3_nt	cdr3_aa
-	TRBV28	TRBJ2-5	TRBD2	TGTGCCAGCAGTTTAGGGGTAGCGGGGGCCGGGGGGGAGACCCAGTACTTC	CASSLGVAGAGGETQYF
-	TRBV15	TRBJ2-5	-	TGTGCCACCAGGGGAGAGATGGGCGGGGAGACCCAGTACTTC	CATRGEMGGETQYF
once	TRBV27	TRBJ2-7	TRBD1	TGTGCCAGCAGTTCAGGACAGGGCCCCTACGAGCAGTACTTC	CASSSGQGPYEQYF
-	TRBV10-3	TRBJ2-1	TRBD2	TGTGCCATCAGTGAAAGGGGTCTAGCGGGAGGCAGCTCCTACAATGAGCAGTTCTTC	CAISERGLAGGSSYNEQFF
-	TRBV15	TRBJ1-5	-	TGTGCCACCAGCAGACCGACAGAGTTTAGCAATCAGCCCCAGCATTTT	CATSRPTEFSNQPQHF
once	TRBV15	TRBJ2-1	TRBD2	TGTGCCACCAGCAGAGCAGCGGGAGGTCGGGAGCAGTTCTTC	CATSRAAGGREQFF
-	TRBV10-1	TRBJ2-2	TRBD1	TGCGCCAGCAGTGAGCGACAGGGGAACACCGGGGAGCTGTTTTTT	CASSERQGNTGELFF
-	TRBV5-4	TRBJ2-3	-	TGTGCCAGCAGCTTGGCATTAGGGACGTACGCCACAGATACGCAGTATTTT	CASSLALGTYATDTQYF
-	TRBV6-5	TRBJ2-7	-	TGTGCCAGCAGCCCACGGGACACCAACGAGCAGTACTTC	CASSPRDTNEQYF
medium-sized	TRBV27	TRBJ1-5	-	TGTGCCAGCAGTCTGGACGGGAACAATCAGCCCCAGCATTTT	CASSLDGNNQPQHF
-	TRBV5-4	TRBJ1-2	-	TGTGCCAGCAGCTTCGAGGGCGTGACCTATGGCTACACCTTC	CASSFEGVTYGYTF
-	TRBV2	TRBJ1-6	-	TGTGCCAGCAGTGGGCCACAGGGCAGGAGCTCCTATAATTCACCCCTCCACTTT	CASSGPQGRSSYNSPLHF
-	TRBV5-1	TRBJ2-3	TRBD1	TGCGCCAGCAGCGCGGGACAGGGCACAGATACGCAGTATTTT	CASSAGQGTDTQYF
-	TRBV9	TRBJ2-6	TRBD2	TGTGCCAGCAGAGGGGAGGGGAGAGTATCCGGGGCCAACGTCCTGACTTTC	CASRGEGRVSGANVLTF
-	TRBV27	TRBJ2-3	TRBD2	TGTGCCAGCAGTTGGTGGGGGGGGGATACGCAGTATTTT	CASSWWGGDTQYF
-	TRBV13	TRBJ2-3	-	TGTGCCAGCAGCTTAGGGGGTTTCGGCACAGATACGCAGTATTTT	CASSLGGFGTDTQYF
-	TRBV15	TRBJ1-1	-	TGTGCCACCAGCAGAGAGGAGGGGACTGAAGCTTTCTTT	CATSREEGTEAFF
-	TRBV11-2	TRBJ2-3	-	TGTGCCAGCAGCTTAAGCACAGATACGCAGTATTTT	CASSLSTDTQYF
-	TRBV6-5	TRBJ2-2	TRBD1	TGTGCCAGCACGGGACAGATCACCGGGGAGCTGTTTTTT	CASTGQITGELFF
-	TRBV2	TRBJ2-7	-	TGTGCCAGCAGTGACAGGGTCTACGAGCAGTACTTC	CASSDRVYEQYF
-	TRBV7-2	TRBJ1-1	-	TGTGCCAGCAGCCGGAGCTGGGGGGCCAACACTGAAGCTTTCTTT	CASSRSWGANTEAFF
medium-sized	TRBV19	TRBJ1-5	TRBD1	TGTGCCAGTAGTCAGGGACAGCATAGCAATCAGCCCCAGCATTTT	CASSQGQHSNQPQHF